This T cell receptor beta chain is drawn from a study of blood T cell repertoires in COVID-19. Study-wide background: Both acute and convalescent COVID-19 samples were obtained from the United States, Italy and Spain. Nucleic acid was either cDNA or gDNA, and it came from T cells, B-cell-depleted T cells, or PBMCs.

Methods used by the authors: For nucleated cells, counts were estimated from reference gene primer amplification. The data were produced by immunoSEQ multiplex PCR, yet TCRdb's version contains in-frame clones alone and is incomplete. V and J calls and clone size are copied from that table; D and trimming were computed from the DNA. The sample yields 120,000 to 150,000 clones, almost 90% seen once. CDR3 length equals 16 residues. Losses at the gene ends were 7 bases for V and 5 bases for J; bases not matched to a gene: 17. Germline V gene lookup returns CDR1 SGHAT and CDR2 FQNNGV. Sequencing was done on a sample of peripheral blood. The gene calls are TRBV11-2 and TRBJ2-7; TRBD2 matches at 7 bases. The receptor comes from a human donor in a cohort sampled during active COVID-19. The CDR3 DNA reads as TGTGCCAGCACCAAACTGGCGGCGGGAGTAGCCCACGAGCAGTACTTC. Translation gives CASTKLAAGVAHEQYF.